This TCR beta chain was identified in a study of T cell responses to AZD1222 COVID-19 vaccine. The CDR3 has 14 residues. The germline gives CDR1 MNHEY, CDR2 SMNVEV (reference sequence). V lost 0 bases and J 1 base, leaving 6 bases between the germline ends. This table comes from immunoSEQ multiplex PCR, and its TCRdb copy is limited to in-frame clones, with some not included. The table lists approximately 6,100 clones, more than 70% of them singletons, with 15% to 19% in the top ten. This clone was recorded only once. The clonotype originates from an adult who received the AZD1222 COVID-19 vaccine. The specimen comprised peripheral blood, sampled 28 days after the second AZD1222 dose. The genes are TRBV27 and TRBJ1-1; D is uncertain. CDR3 DNA sequence: TGTGCCAGCAGTTTATCTCGACAGAACACTGAAGCTTTCTTT. This codes for CASSLSRQNTEAFF.